This T cell receptor (beta chain) was recorded in a study of blood T cell repertoires in COVID-19. In germline, CDR1 is MNHEY, CDR2 SVGAGI. V lost 6 bases to trimming and J lost 8 bases, with 16 bases between them. The CDR3 covers 14 residues. Sequencing used immunoSEQ multiplex PCR; TCRdb keeps in-frame clones, though not all of them. The sample consists of under 200,000 clones, around 87% of them appearing once. A few counts support this clone. The specimen was peripheral blood. This TCR derives from a man in his forties with active or convalescent COVID-19. The chain is built from TRBV6-5 and TRBJ1-4; TRBD1 might be the D (5 bases). As DNA, the CDR3 is TGTGCCAGCAGGGACAACAGGTCTTGGGAAAAACTGTTTTTT. Its translation: CASRDNRSWEKLFF.